Shown below are 23 T cell receptor beta chains from a single sample sequenced in a study of neurological immune-mediated disorders. One entry per CDR3 protein results from TCRdb running MiXCR on the 5' RACE reads. The table records approximately 43,000 distinct CDR3 sequences, 2.5% of them present only once. What was sequenced was PBMCs. The source of these receptors is a man aged 30-40 years with multiple sclerosis.

In this sample, this clonotype turned up many times. This chain joins TRBV9 and TRBJ2-3; D tentatively fits TRBD1 or TRBD2 (6 bases each). The V end lost 2 bases, the J end lost 0 bases, and 19 bases lay between the germline ends. The CDR3 covers 18 residues. Germline V gene data show CDR1 as SGDLS and CDR2 as YYNGEE. The CDR3 region is CASSVEPTRGVSTDTQYF. In nucleotides, the CDR3 is TGTGCCAGCAGCGTCGAACCGACTAGGGGGGTTAGCACAGATACGCAGTATTTT.

This clonotype has at least ten counts. CDR3 residues: CSARTPGADTEAFF. The CDR3 DNA reads as TGCAGTGCTCGGACCCCGGGGGCGGACACTGAAGCTTTCTTT. V usage is TRBV20-1 and J usage is TRBJ1-1; the D gene is possibly TRBD1 (6 bases). With 5 bases removed from V and 3 bases from J, the gap between germline ends came to 16 bases. Germline CDR1 reads DFQATT; CDR2 reads SNEGSKA (reference sequence). This CDR3 comprises 14 residues.

This clonotype was counted ten times or more. The V and J genes are TRBV5-1 and TRBJ2-1; tentatively, D is TRBD1 (5 bases). This CDR3 spans 16 amino acids. V was cut by 3 bases and J by 2 bases, with 15 bases left in between. CDR1 and CDR2 from the germline V gene are SGHRS and YFSETQ. The CDR3 region is CASSSAGNFAYNEQFF. The CDR3 DNA is TGCGCCAGCAGCTCCGCAGGGAATTTCGCCTACAATGAGCAGTTCTTC.

This clonotype was seen many times. The rearrangement joins TRBV5-6 to TRBJ2-7; D is perhaps TRBD1 (6 bases). The germline gives CDR1 SGHDT, CDR2 YYEEEE. The germline V and J ends were trimmed by 0 bases and 6 bases, with 16 bases remaining between them. The CDR3 sequence is 15 residues long. This chain's CDR3 is CASSLEGRGVLEQYF. CDR3 sequence (DNA): TGTGCCAGCAGCTTGGAAGGCAGGGGTGTTCTCGAGCAGTACTTC.

This clonotype has a count of ten or more. The CDR3 sequence is CASSLGDVSPEQYF. CDR3 bases: TGCGCCAGCAGCTTGGGGGACGTTTCCCCCGAGCAGTACTTC. This chain links TRBV5-1 with TRBJ2-7, with D perhaps TRBD1 or TRBD2 (5 bases each). Trimming removed 0 bases from V and 6 bases from J, with 13 bases in between. This CDR3 region has 14 residues. The germline V gene has CDR1 SGHRS and CDR2 YFSETQ.

This clonotype has ten or more counts. The rearrangement joins TRBV6-4 to TRBJ2-3; D perhaps matches TRBD1 (6 bases). Between the trimmed V and J ends, which lost 6 bases and 0 bases, there was a span of 10 bases. This CDR3 comprises 14 residues. Germline loops: CDR1 MRHNA, CDR2 SNTAGT. The CDR3 DNA follows: TGTGCCAGCAGCGCGGACAGCAGCACAGATACGCAGTATTTT. Protein sequence: CASSADSSTDTQYF.

This clonotype came up many times. The chain uses TRBV7-2 and TRBJ2-2; D is unclear. From germline, CDR1 is SGHTA and CDR2 FQGNSA. The V gene lost 5 bases and the J gene lost 9 bases, with 7 bases spanning the gap. This CDR3 has 11 amino acids. CDR3 sequence reads: CASSRFRELFF. DNA for the CDR3: TGTGCCAGCAGCCGTTTTCGGGAGCTGTTTTTT. The variable domain in full, completed from reference TRBV7-2 and TRBJ2-2, reads GAGVSQSPSNKVTEKGKDVELRCDPISGHTALYWYRQSLGQGLEFLIYFQGNSAPDKSGLPSDRFSAERTGGSVSTLTIQRTQQEDSAVYLCASSRFRELFFGEGSRLTVL.

The sample holds many counts of this clonotype. The J gene is TRBJ2-7, the V gene TRBV27; D is possibly TRBD1 (6 bases). V was cut by 0 bases and J by 9 bases, with 21 bases left in between. CDR1 MNHEY and CDR2 SMNVEV come from the germline V gene (reference sequence). The CDR3 is 16 residues long. CDR3 sequence reads: CASSLSQGSRPSMQYF. The CDR3, as DNA: TGTGCCAGCAGTTTATCCCAGGGGAGCCGCCCCTCAATGCAGTACTTC.

Comment on this clonotype: A much more abundant neighbour one base away suggests this may be a read error. V usage is TRBV12-3 or TRBV12-4 and J usage is TRBJ2-2; 7 bases align to TRBD1. The V and J ends lost 6 bases and 7 bases, in that order; junction bases with no gene match: 11. The CDR3 loop spans 15 amino acids. The chain's CDR3 is CASRHRGWDNGELFF. In nucleotides, the CDR3 is TGTGCCAGCAGACACAGGGGATGGGACAACGGGGAGCTGTTTTTT.

This clonotype was seen at least ten times. The chain uses TRBV20-1 and TRBJ2-1; 12 nucleotides align to TRBD2. Germline values: CDR1 DFQATT, CDR2 SNEGSKA (reference sequence). The CDR3 runs to 16 residues. The trim removed 1 base at V and 7 bases at J, leaving 8 bases unmatched. The CDR3 DNA reads TGCAGTGCTAGAGTCATGCTAGCGGGGGGGCCGAATGAGCAGTTCTTC. Translating gives CSARVMLAGGPNEQFF.

The chain is built from TRBV6-6 and TRBJ2-7, with D perhaps matching TRBD2 (6 bases). This CDR3 region has 14 residues. V dropped 8 bases and J dropped 2 bases, with 16 bases sitting between them. CDR1 is MNHNY, CDR2 SVGAGI, per germline (reference sequence). The CDR3, as DNA: TGTGCCAGCTTGTCGTCGGGAGAGACCTACGAGCAGTACTTC. Its protein product is CASLSSGETYEQYF.

This clonotype has at least ten counts. The chain joins TRBV28 to TRBJ1-1; 7 nucleotides match TRBD1. This CDR3 is 14 amino acids long. Per germline, CDR1 MDHEN and CDR2 SYDVKM. Trimming at V came to 6 bases and at J to 0 bases, leaving 4 bases not matched to a gene. CDR3: CASRRDSLNTEAFF. The CDR3 DNA sequence: TGTGCCAGCAGAAGGGACAGCTTGAACACTGAAGCTTTCTTT.

This clonotype was recorded many times. This rearrangement joins TRBV20-1 to TRBJ1-4; D is perhaps TRBD1 (6 bases). Trimming removed 0 bases at V and 3 bases at J, with 11 bases between. The length of the CDR3 is 15 residues. Per germline, CDR1 DFQATT and CDR2 SNEGSKA (reference sequence). CDR3 nucleotide sequence: TGCAGTGCTAGAGATTTATCAGGGGCTAATGAAAAACTGTTTTTT. Translating gives CSARDLSGANEKLFF.

In this sample, this clonotype turned up many times. The rearrangement joins TRBV15 to TRBJ2-3; 8 bases agree with TRBD2. The CDR3 consists of 18 residues. Germline V lookup: CDR1 LNHNV, CDR2 YYDKDF (reference sequence). V shed 0 bases and J 1 base; nucleotides not matched to a gene: 9. The CDR3 DNA sequence: TGTGCCACCAGCAGAGATTTCGGACAGCGGGGGCGCACAGATACGCAGTATTTT. It translates to CATSRDFGQRGRTDTQYF.

This clonotype occurred many times. The chain has TRBV9 and TRBJ1-1, with no clear D. CDR3 length equals 15 residues. Trimming stripped 0 bases from V and 0 bases from J, with 9 bases between. Germline values: CDR1 SGDLS, CDR2 YYNGEE. The CDR3 is CASSVVPPMNTEAFF. CDR3 nucleotide sequence: TGTGCCAGCAGCGTAGTACCTCCTATGAACACTGAAGCTTTCTTT. Full variable domain (rest looked up from reference TRBV9 and TRBJ1-1): DSGVTQTPKHLITATGQRVTLRCSPRSGDLSVYWYQQSLDQGLQFLIQYYNGEERAKGNILERFSAQQFPDLHSELNLSSLELGDSALYFCASSVVPPMNTEAFFGQGTRLTVV.

This clonotype was found many times. V usage is TRBV2 and J usage is TRBJ2-5; 9 positions match TRBD2. CDR3 length: 16 amino acids. Germline V lookup: CDR1 SNHLY, CDR2 FYNNEI. V trimming: 6 bases; J trimming: 5 bases; junction bases outside the gene matches: 13. CDR3: CASRQNAGGALETQYF. The DNA of the CDR3 is TGTGCCAGCAGACAAAACGCGGGGGGGGCCTTGGAGACCCAGTACTTC. Using reference TRBV2 and TRBJ2-5 for the parts outside the CDR3, the full variable domain is EPEVTQTPSHQVTQMGQEVILRCVPISNHLYFYWYRQILGQKVEFLVSFYNNEISEKSEIFDDQFSVERPDGSNFTLKIRSTKLEDSAMYFCASRQNAGGALETQYFGPGTRLLVL.

This clonotype has ten or more counts. This rearrangement joins TRBV7-2 to TRBJ2-1, with 13 bases lining up with TRBD2. The germline CDR1 and CDR2 sequences are SGHTA and FQGNSA. The CDR3 sequence is 16 residues long. The V segment lost 5 bases and the J segment 7 bases; nucleotides outside the gene matches: 8. The CDR3 DNA is TGTGCCAGCAGCCCCGCCGGGACTAGCGGGGTGAATGAGCAGTTCTTC. This codes for CASSPAGTSGVNEQFF.

In its sample, this clonotype was seen many times. The chain uses TRBV7-9 and TRBJ2-3; 10 positions match TRBD2. Germline V gene sequence: CDR1 SEHNR, CDR2 FQNEAQ (reference sequence). V was pared by 4 bases and J by 2 bases, with 6 bases of the junction left unmatched. The length of the CDR3 is 16 residues. The CDR3 is CASSSYSGRNTDTQYF. For the CDR3, the DNA is TGTGCCAGCAGCTCGTATAGCGGGAGGAACACAGATACGCAGTATTTT.

Turning to this clonotype: This clone may be a read error of a much larger clone one base away. This sequence joins TRBV20-1 and TRBJ2-6, with 8 bases aligning to TRBD1. CDR1 DFQATT and CDR2 SNEGSKA come from the germline V gene (reference sequence). The CDR3 runs 14 residues. DNA for the CDR3: TGCAGTGCCCCGGGACAGGTCGGGGCCAAAGTCCTGACTTTC. It specifies CSAPGQVGAKVLTF.

V usage is TRBV27 and J usage is TRBJ1-2; a possible D gene is TRBD1 (5 bases). CDR1 is MNHEY, CDR2 SMNVEV, per germline (reference sequence). The CDR3 has 13 amino acids. V was shortened by 2 bases and J by 4 bases, with 8 bases between the two germline ends. The CDR3 DNA is TGTGCCAGCAGTTTAAGGGGAAGCTATGGCTACACCTTC. This sequence encodes CASSLRGSYGYTF.

The sample holds many counts of this clonotype. This may come from a read error, since a much larger clone is one base off. The chain links TRBV20-1 to TRBJ1-2; no reliable D call. CDR3 length: 12 residues. V was clipped by 5 bases and J by 6 bases, with 13 bases between them. Germline V gives CDR1 DFQATT, CDR2 SNEGSKA (reference sequence). CDR3 DNA sequence: TGCAGTGCTGACACCCTTGAGGATGGCTACACCTTC. Its protein is CSADTLEDGYTF.

This clonotype has a count of ten or more. This chain uses TRBV7-2 with TRBJ2-2; 9 nucleotides line up with TRBD1. This CDR3 is built from 15 residues. V trimming: 5 bases; J trimming: 7 bases; junction bases outside the gene matches: 8. The V gene's germline CDR1 is SGHTA and CDR2 FQGNSA. CDR3: CASSLMTGGRGELFF. The CDR3 nucleotides are TGTGCCAGCAGCCTCATGACAGGGGGACGCGGGGAGCTGTTTTTT.

There are many counts of this clonotype. The rearrangement joins TRBV20-1 to TRBJ2-3; D unclear. The V end lost 3 bases, the J end lost 0 bases, and 13 bases lay between the germline ends. The CDR3 contains 15 residues. Germline V gene lookup returns CDR1 DFQATT and CDR2 SNEGSKA (reference sequence). CDR3 in amino acids: CSASKATGSTDTQYF. The CDR3 region has the DNA TGCAGTGCTAGTAAAGCTACGGGCAGCACAGATACGCAGTATTTT.